This TCR beta chain was profiled in a study of blood T cell repertoires in COVID-19. Germline V gene lookup returns CDR1 SSHAT and CDR2 FNYEAQ (reference sequence). V shed 1 base and J shed 7 bases, with 7 bases lying between them. The CDR3 sequence is 13 residues long. TCRdb's table, derived via immunoSEQ multiplex PCR, lists solely in-frame clones and lacks some. The sample yields under 200,000 clones, roughly 84% seen once. Sequences were obtained from peripheral blood. The clonotype was recovered from a man aged 65 to 79 with active or convalescent COVID-19. The chain carries TRBV7-7 and TRBJ2-2; D is ambiguous. The CDR3 DNA reads as TGTGCCAGCAGCTTAGGTTCCTTCGGGGAGCTGTTTTTT. Translation gives CASSLGSFGELFF.